The 23 T cell receptor beta chains in this list originate from one sample, sequenced in a study of T cell repertoires in cytomegalovirus infection. TCRdb independently ran MiXCR on the reads; one entry per CDR3 protein. Of 400,000 or so distinct CDR3 sequences listed, approximately 32% are singletons. Sequenced material: PBMCs. The receptor set was obtained from a human donor in good health (CMV status not recorded). Some clones in this sample may be carry-over from other donors' samples.

The V call is TRBV4-2, the J call TRBJ2-5, with D possibly matching TRBD2 (6 bases). Germline CDR1 and CDR2: LGHNA and YNFKEQ. This CDR3 has 15 residues. Trimming left V 4 bases short and J 0 bases short, with 12 bases between. The CDR3 region is CASSPRWGDQETQYF. CDR3 DNA: TGTGCCAGCAGCCCTCGGTGGGGGGACCAAGAGACCCAGTACTTC.

This clonotype was observed a handful of times. V and J are TRBV28 and TRBJ2-1; D uncertain. Germline CDR1 reads MDHEN; CDR2 reads SYDVKM. CDR3 length: 15 residues. The V end lost 5 bases, the J end lost 4 bases, and 15 bases lay between the germline ends. Here the CDR3 DNA reads TGTGCCAGCAGTCGGTCCCCTGAGGCATACAATGAGCAGTTCTTC. It translates to CASSRSPEAYNEQFF.

In its sample, this clonotype was seen many times. V and J are TRBV7-2 and TRBJ2-5; D is uncertain. V was trimmed by 5 bases and J by 0 bases, leaving 4 bases between them. CDR1 and CDR2 from the germline V gene are SGHTA and FQGNSA. The CDR3 sequence is 12 residues long. The DNA of the CDR3 is TGTGCCAGCAGCCTGTACCAAGAGACCCAGTACTTC. Translated, it gives CASSLYQETQYF.

The V and J genes are TRBV7-6 and TRBJ1-1; 10 bases are a match to TRBD1. The trim removed 5 bases at V and 4 bases at J, leaving 7 bases unmatched. The V gene's germline CDR1 is SGHVS and CDR2 FNYEAQ. The CDR3 totals 15 residues. DNA of the CDR3: TGTGCCAGCAGCCGAGGACAGGGGGACGGCACTGAAGCTTTCTTT. Amino acids: CASSRGQGDGTEAFF.

This clonotype has ten or more counts. This rearrangement joins TRBV7-2 to TRBJ2-7, with 7 positions matching TRBD2. Germline CDR1 SGHTA, CDR2 FQGNSA. The CDR3 consists of 16 residues. V lost 4 bases to trimming and J lost 0 bases; unmatched junction nucleotides: 9. CDR3 region: CASSSNLGGGSYEQYF. The CDR3 DNA sequence: TGTGCCAGCAGCTCCAACCTTGGGGGGGGCTCCTACGAGCAGTACTTC.

The chain links TRBV12-3 or TRBV12-4 to TRBJ1-6; TRBD1 is a possible D gene (5 bases). The CDR3 totals 14 residues. The V end was cut by 3 bases, the J end by 9 bases, with 12 bases between. CDR3 coding DNA: TGTGCCAGCAGTTTTGGGCAGGGAACTTCACCCCTCCACTTT. Amino acids: CASSFGQGTSPLHF.

This chain links TRBV12-3 or TRBV12-4 with TRBJ1-2, with 10 bases aligning to TRBD1. The CDR3 has 15 amino acids. The V gene end was trimmed by 1 base and the J gene end by 7 bases; junction bases not matched to a gene: 6. CDR3 region: CASSLGGQGESGYTF. The CDR3, as DNA: TGTGCCAGCAGTTTAGGCGGACAGGGGGAATCTGGCTACACCTTC.

The rearrangement uses TRBV18 and TRBJ1-5; the match to TRBD1 covers 8 bases. CDR1 is KGHSH and CDR2 is LQKENI in the germline V gene. The ends lost 8 bases at V and 7 bases at J; junction bases unmatched: 10. The CDR3 has 14 amino acids. The CDR3 protein is CASQSDRGNQPQHF. The CDR3 nucleotides read TGTGCCAGCCAATCTGACAGGGGTAACCAGCCCCAGCATTTT.

This clonotype came up many times. V gene TRBV7-2 combines with J gene TRBJ2-3; no firm D call. CDR3 length equals 17 residues. Per germline, CDR1 SGHTA and CDR2 FQGNSA. V lost 4 bases and J 8 bases, leaving 25 bases between the germline ends. This CDR3 reads CASSSLREAAPIVTQYF. Here the CDR3 DNA reads TGTGCCAGCAGCTCCCTTAGAGAGGCGGCGCCTATAGTTACGCAGTATTTT.

This clonotype came up many times. The V call is TRBV6-6, the J call TRBJ1-4; weak D call: TRBD1 (5 bases). V dropped 2 bases and J dropped 7 bases, with 11 bases sitting between them. In germline, CDR1 is MNHNY, CDR2 SVGAGI (reference sequence). The CDR3 runs 14 residues. CDR3 loop: CASSYAGSFEKLFF. CDR3 DNA sequence: TGTGCCAGCAGTTACGCAGGGAGTTTTGAAAAACTGTTTTTT.

The chain couples TRBV12-3 or TRBV12-4 to TRBJ2-1; D possibly corresponds to TRBD1 (5 bases). V was shortened by 1 base and J by 16 bases, with 17 bases between the two germline ends. The CDR3 consists of 13 residues. As DNA, the CDR3 is TGTGCCAGCAGTTTAGGGTCGGTAGTAGGGGCTTTCTTC. Its translation: CASSLGSVVGAFF.

This clonotype occurred many times. The chain uses TRBV7-2 and TRBJ1-2; D possibly corresponds to TRBD1 (6 bases). Trimming stripped 5 bases from V and 4 bases from J, with 17 bases between. The CDR3 has 15 amino acids. The germline V gene has CDR1 SGHTA and CDR2 FQGNSA. The DNA for the CDR3 is TGTGCCAGCAGCCCCGGACAGCGGCGTGGCTATGGCTACACCTTC. Its translation: CASSPGQRRGYGYTF.

In this sample, this clonotype turned up many times. The CDR3 sequence: CASSLTVGGSKNIQYF. CDR3 DNA sequence: TGTGCCAGCAGCCTCACGGTGGGCGGGTCCAAAAACATTCAGTACTTC. The J gene is TRBJ2-4, the V gene TRBV7-2; tentatively, D is TRBD2 (5 bases). V was cut by 5 bases and J by 2 bases, with 16 bases left in between. The CDR3 length is 16 residues. Looked up from germline, CDR1 is SGHTA and CDR2 is FQGNSA.

The chain employs TRBV6-6 and TRBJ1-4; weak D call: TRBD1 (5 bases). The CDR3 sequence is 15 residues long. Germline loops: CDR1 MNHNY, CDR2 SVGAGI (reference sequence). V was cut by 0 bases and J by 6 bases, with 11 bases left in between. CDR3 nucleotide sequence: TGTGCCAGCAGTTACTCCAGGGCGGACGATGAAAAACTGTTTTTT. This sequence encodes CASSYSRADDEKLFF.

The sample holds many counts of this clonotype. The rearrangement uses TRBV11-2 and TRBJ1-5, with D uncertain. Trimming took off 0 bases at V and 0 bases at J, with 6 bases between the two ends. Germline V gene data show CDR1 as SGHAT and CDR2 as FQNNGV. The CDR3 totals 15 residues. This CDR3 is CASSLDSHSNQPQHF. CDR3 nucleotide sequence: TGTGCCAGCAGCTTAGACAGCCATAGCAATCAGCCCCAGCATTTT.

V usage is TRBV11-2 and J usage is TRBJ2-1; no clear D. The germline V gene has CDR1 SGHAT and CDR2 FQNNGV. With 0 bases removed from V and 8 bases from J, the gap between germline ends came to 2 bases. This CDR3 has 11 residues. In DNA, the CDR3 is TGTGCCAGCAGCTTAGATTATGAGCAGTTCTTC. Protein: CASSLDYEQFF.

This clonotype was observed a few times. This chain uses TRBV6-1 with TRBJ1-4, with D possibly matching TRBD1 (5 bases). Germline V CDR1 and CDR2: MNHNS, SASEGT. V dropped 10 bases and J dropped 6 bases, with 15 bases sitting between them. CDR3 length: 13 residues. In DNA form, the CDR3 reads TGTGCCACCTCCAGGGAATGGGATGAAAAACTGTTTTTT. This translates into CATSREWDEKLFF.

The V call is TRBV28, the J call TRBJ2-7, with 8 bases that match TRBD2. Looked up from germline, CDR1 is MDHEN and CDR2 is SYDVKM. V was pared by 3 bases and J by 0 bases, with 16 bases of the junction left unmatched. This CDR3 comprises 19 residues. The CDR3, as DNA: TGTGCCAGCAGTTTTGCGTATGAGAAGCGGGGGCGAAGCTCCTACGAGCAGTACTTC. This encodes CASSFAYEKRGRSSYEQYF. Full variable domain (rest looked up from reference TRBV28 and TRBJ2-7): DVKVTQSSRYLVKRTGEKVFLECVQDMDHENMFWYRQDPGLGLRLIYFSYDVKMKEKGDIPEGYSVSREKKERFSLILESASTNQTSMYLCASSFAYEKRGRSSYEQYFGPGTRLTVT.

The chain links TRBV18 to TRBJ2-7; weak D call: TRBD2 (5 bases). CDR1 and CDR2 from the germline V gene are KGHSH and LQKENI. This CDR3 has 17 amino acids. Trimming shortened V by 0 bases and J by 1 base, and 16 bases separated the two germline ends. The CDR3 DNA reads as TGTGCCAGCTCACCACCATCCCCCCTGGGAGTTTCCTACGAGCAGTACTTC. This sequence encodes CASSPPSPLGVSYEQYF.

The chain carries TRBV30 and TRBJ2-1, with D maybe TRBD2 (5 bases). The CDR3 spans 14 residues. The germline gives CDR1 GTSNPN, CDR2 SVGIG (reference sequence). Deletions cut 2 bases from V and 4 bases from J, with 12 bases between. CDR3 sequence (DNA): TGTGCCTGGAGTAGAACCGGGGAATACAATGAGCAGTTCTTC. Protein product: CAWSRTGEYNEQFF.

The gene calls are TRBV12-3 or TRBV12-4 and TRBJ2-3; 8 bases fit TRBD2. The ends lost 5 bases at V and 5 bases at J; junction bases unmatched: 9. The CDR3 runs to 15 residues. The CDR3 spells CASSRTGGAVDTQYF. The DNA for the CDR3 is TGTGCCAGCAGTCGAACCGGGGGGGCCGTAGATACGCAGTATTTT.

The J gene is TRBJ1-1, the V gene TRBV6-2 or TRBV6-3; the D gene is possibly TRBD1 (5 bases). CDR3 length: 18 amino acids. Germline CDR1 reads MNHEY; CDR2 reads SVGEGT. Between the trimmed V and J ends, which lost 6 bases and 4 bases, there was a span of 27 bases. CDR3 residues: CASSPPGPNTPIATEAFF. The CDR3 coding sequence is TGTGCCAGCAGCCCGCCAGGGCCTAATACCCCTATAGCCACTGAAGCTTTCTTT.

In regard to this clonotype: Just one base apart from a much larger clone, this may be a read error. This chain connects TRBV12-3 or TRBV12-4 to TRBJ1-3, with D unclear. This CDR3 is built from 14 residues. Here the CDR3 DNA reads TGTTCCAGCAGTTTGCTAGGGAATGGAAACACCATATATTTT. The encoded protein is CSSSLLGNGNTIYF.